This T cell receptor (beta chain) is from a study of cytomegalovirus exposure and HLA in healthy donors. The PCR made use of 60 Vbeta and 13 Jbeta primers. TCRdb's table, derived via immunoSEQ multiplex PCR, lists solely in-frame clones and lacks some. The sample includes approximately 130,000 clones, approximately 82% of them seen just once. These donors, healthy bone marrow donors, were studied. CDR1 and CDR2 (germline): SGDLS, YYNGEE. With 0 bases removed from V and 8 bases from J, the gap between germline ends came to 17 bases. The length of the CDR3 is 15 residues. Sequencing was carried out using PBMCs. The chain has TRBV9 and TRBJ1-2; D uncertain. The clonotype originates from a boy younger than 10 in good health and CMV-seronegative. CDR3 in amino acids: CASSVAAPRGKGYTF. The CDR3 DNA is TGTGCCAGCAGCGTAGCCGCCCCTCGGGGAAAGGGCTACACCTTC.